Listed here is a single T cell receptor (beta chain). This sample is part of a study of regulatory T cells in long-lasting Graves disease. Study-wide context: Graves' patients (newly diagnosed) had been on antithyroid drugs under 3 months.

In germline, CDR1 is LNHDA, CDR2 SQIVND (reference sequence). Trimming cost V 10 bases and J 3 bases, with 16 bases left between them. The CDR3 runs to 13 residues. The authors built TCR beta libraries using iRepertoire HTBI primers and Arm-PCR of CDR3 regions. TCRdb re-called the multiplex PCR reads with MiXCR, one entry per CDR3 protein. This repertoire shows approximately 560,000 distinct CDR3 sequences, about 16% found once; its top ten account for approximately 12%. Stated time point: newly diagnosed GD, antithyroid drugs for less than 3 months. Following extraction of RNA from PBMCs, that RNA was used to make the TCR library. A further study also used this sample, focusing on T cells in Graves' hyperthyroidism and ophthalmopathy. According to that study: Aged 18 to 65, the patients had hyperthyroidism that was newly diagnosed and had lasted under 2 months.

The source is a man in his late teens or twenties with Graves disease. The sample was peripheral blood mononuclear cells (PBMCs), taken at new diagnosis, from a patient treated with antithyroid drugs. V and J are TRBV19 and TRBJ2-7, with D perhaps matching TRBD1 (6 bases). CDR3 sequence: CATAAGVDYEQYF. The CDR3 DNA is TGTGCCACGGCAGCAGGGGTGGACTACGAGCAGTACTTC.